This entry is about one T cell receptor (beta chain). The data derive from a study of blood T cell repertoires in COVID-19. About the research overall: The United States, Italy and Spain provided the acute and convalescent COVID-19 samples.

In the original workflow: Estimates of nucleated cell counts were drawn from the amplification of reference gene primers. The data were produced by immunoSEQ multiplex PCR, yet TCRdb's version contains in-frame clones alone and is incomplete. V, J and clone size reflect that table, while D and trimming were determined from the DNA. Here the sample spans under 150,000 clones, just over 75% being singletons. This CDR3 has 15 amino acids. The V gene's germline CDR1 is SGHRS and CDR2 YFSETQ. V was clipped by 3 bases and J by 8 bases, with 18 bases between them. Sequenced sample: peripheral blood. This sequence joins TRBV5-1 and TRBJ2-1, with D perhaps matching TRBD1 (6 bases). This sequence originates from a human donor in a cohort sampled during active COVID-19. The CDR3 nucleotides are TGCGCCAGCAGCTCGAGGGGCCAGGGGTCGTATGAGCAGTTCTTC. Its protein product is CASSSRGQGSYEQFF.